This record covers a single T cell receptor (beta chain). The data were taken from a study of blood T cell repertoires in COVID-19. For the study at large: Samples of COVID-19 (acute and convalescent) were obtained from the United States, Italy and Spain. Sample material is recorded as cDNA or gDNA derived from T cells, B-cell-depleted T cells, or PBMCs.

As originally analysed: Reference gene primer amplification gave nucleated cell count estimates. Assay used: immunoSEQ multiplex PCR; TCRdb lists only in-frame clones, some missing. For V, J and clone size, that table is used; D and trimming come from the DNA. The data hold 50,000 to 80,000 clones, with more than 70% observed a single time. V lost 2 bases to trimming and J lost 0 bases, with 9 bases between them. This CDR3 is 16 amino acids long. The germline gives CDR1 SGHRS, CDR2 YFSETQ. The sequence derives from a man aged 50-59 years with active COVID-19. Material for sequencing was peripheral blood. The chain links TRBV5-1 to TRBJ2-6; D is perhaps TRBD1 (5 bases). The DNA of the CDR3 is TGCGCCAGCAGCTTCGACAGTTTCTCTGGGGCCAACGTCCTGACTTTC. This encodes CASSFDSFSGANVLTF.